The 4 T cell receptor beta chains reported below all come from one sample, sequenced in a study of PD-1 blockade in classical Hodgkin lymphoma. The repertoire was sequenced with immunoSEQ multiplex PCR; TCRdb's copy has only in-frame clones and lacks some. The table has 80,000 to 100,000 clones, roughly 79% seen once. In every patient, relapse followed autologous stem cell transplantation, while exposure to brentuximab vedotin differed. The sequencing used peripheral blood mononuclear cells (PBMCs), collected before the second cycle of nivolumab. All receptors derive from a human donor with classical Hodgkin lymphoma.

The rearrangement joins TRBV6-5 to TRBJ2-2; no definite D call. Germline V gene lookup returns CDR1 MNHEY and CDR2 SVGAGI. The CDR3 length is 13 residues. V was shortened by 6 bases and J by 7 bases, with 12 bases between the two germline ends. CDR3: CASRRSVIGELFF. CDR3 nucleotides: TGTGCCAGCAGGCGATCGGTAATCGGGGAGCTGTTTTTT.

V gene TRBV5-1 combines with J gene TRBJ2-5, with D uncertain. V shed 4 bases and J shed 8 bases, with 15 bases lying between them. From germline, CDR1 is SGHRS and CDR2 YFSETQ. The CDR3 is 13 residues long. CDR3 residues: CASSLQPPETQYF. As DNA, the CDR3 is TGCGCCAGCAGCCTACAACCCCCCGAAACCCAGTACTTC.

This clone has only one observation. The gene calls are TRBV9 and TRBJ2-3; no definite D call. Trimming removed 4 bases from V and 2 bases from J, with 8 bases in between. This CDR3 contains 13 residues. The germline CDR1 and CDR2 sequences are SGDLS and YYNGEE. CDR3 nucleotide sequence: TGTGCCAGCAGCCCCTTAATCACAGATACGCAGTATTTT. Protein sequence: CASSPLITDTQYF.

In DNA form, the CDR3 reads TGTGCCAGCAGCGCCGGATGGAACACTGAAGCTTTCTTT. Its translation is CASSAGWNTEAFF. The chain links TRBV7-3 to TRBJ1-1; D is unresolved. This CDR3 has 13 residues. V was trimmed by 5 bases and J by 1 base, leaving 8 bases between them. From germline, CDR1 is SGHTA and CDR2 FQGTGA.